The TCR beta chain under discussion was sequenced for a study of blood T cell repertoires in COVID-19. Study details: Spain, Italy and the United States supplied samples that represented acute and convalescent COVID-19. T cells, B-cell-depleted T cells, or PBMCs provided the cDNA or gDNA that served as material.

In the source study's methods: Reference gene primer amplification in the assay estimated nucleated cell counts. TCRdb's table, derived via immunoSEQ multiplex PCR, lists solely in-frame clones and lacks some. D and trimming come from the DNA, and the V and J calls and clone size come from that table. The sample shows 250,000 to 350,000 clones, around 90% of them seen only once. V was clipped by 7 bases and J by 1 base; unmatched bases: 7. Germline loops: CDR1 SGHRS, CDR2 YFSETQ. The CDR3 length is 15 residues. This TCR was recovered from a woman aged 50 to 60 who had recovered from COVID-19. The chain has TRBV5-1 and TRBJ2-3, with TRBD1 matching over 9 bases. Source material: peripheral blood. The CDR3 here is CASQLDRGGTDTQYF. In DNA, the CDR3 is TGCGCCAGCCAGCTCGACAGGGGGGGCACAGATACGCAGTATTTT.